The present entry profiles one T cell receptor beta chain with its context. The target antigen is unknown. TCRdb's copy holds only in-frame clones and misses some; the assay was immunoSEQ multiplex PCR. In the table there are about 25,000 clones, 85% to 95% of which are singletons. The time point: about a year of natalizumab therapy. This specimen belongs to a study of multiple sclerosis patients with progressive multifocal leukoencephalopathy. The study's findings and limits: Before and during natalizumab, the clones expanded at PML already existed.

Germline values: CDR1 SNHLY, CDR2 FYNNEI. Trimming took 5 bases from V and 1 from J; bases not matched to a gene: 8. This CDR3 comprises 15 residues. This TCR derives from a man aged 30 to 45 with multiple sclerosis. Sequenced here: PBMCs, sampled from a patient treated with natalizumab. The rearrangement joins TRBV2 to TRBJ2-7; 7 nucleotides agree with TRBD2. The CDR3 DNA is TGTGCCAGCAGTTCCGGGGAGGGCCCTTCCTACGAGCAGTACGTC. Protein: CASSSGEGPSYEQYV.